Below, 6 T cell receptor beta chains from the same sample are listed, as sequenced in a study of T cell changes during pregnancy in multiple sclerosis. Using immunoSEQ multiplex PCR, the repertoire was profiled, and TCRdb retains in-frame clones only, with some absent. The data show about 47,000 clones, almost 95% seen once. The source was peripheral blood, collected in the third trimester of pregnancy. The receptor set was obtained from a female donor with multiple sclerosis, enrolled in a pregnancy study.

The rearrangement uses TRBV11-1 and TRBJ2-6; tentatively, D is TRBD2 (6 bases). There are 17 residues in the CDR3. The germline V gene encodes CDR1 SGHAT and CDR2 FQDESV (reference sequence). The V gene lost 2 bases and the J gene lost 0 bases, with 11 bases spanning the gap. The CDR3 region is CASSLLAGTSGANVLTF. CDR3 DNA sequence: TGTGCCAGCAGCTTACTTGCGGGAACCTCTGGGGCCAACGTCCTGACTTTC.

The chain recombines TRBV29-1 with TRBJ2-7, with 9 bases matching TRBD1. Germline V gene data show CDR1 as SQVTM and CDR2 as ANQGSEA. CDR3 length: 13 residues. The CDR3 DNA reads as TGCAGTGCTTTCCGGGACAGGGTGGGAGAGCAGTACTTC. It encodes CSAFRDRVGEQYF.

This chain joins TRBV6-6 and TRBJ2-1, with D possibly being TRBD2 (5 bases). With 2 bases removed from V and 0 bases from J, the gap between germline ends came to 5 bases. Germline V gene data show CDR1 as MNHNY and CDR2 as SVGAGI (reference sequence). CDR3 length: 14 amino acids. CDR3 nucleotide sequence: TGTGCCAGCAGTTACGGGAGCTCCTACAATGAGCAGTTCTTC. Protein: CASSYGSSYNEQFF.

This chain uses TRBV11-2 with TRBJ2-5; possible D gene TRBD2, 5 bases. The V and J ends lost 0 bases and 3 bases respectively, with 11 bases between them. CDR3 length: 15 residues. Germline V gene lookup returns CDR1 SGHAT and CDR2 FQNNGV. This CDR3 reads CASSLDGASKETQYF. In DNA form, the CDR3 reads TGTGCCAGCAGCTTAGATGGAGCTAGCAAAGAGACCCAGTACTTC.

The chain recombines TRBV13 with TRBJ1-2; TRBD1 matches at 9 bases. CDR1 PRHDT and CDR2 FYEKMQ come from the germline V gene (reference sequence). With V trimmed by 0 bases and J by 7 bases, 6 bases remained unmatched. The CDR3 sequence is 15 residues long. The DNA for the CDR3 is TGTGCCAGCAGCTTAGGGACAGGGGGACTCACTGGCTACACCTTC. Translated: CASSLGTGGLTGYTF. The complete variable domain, with remaining parts taken from reference TRBV13 and TRBJ1-2, reads AAGVIQSPRHLIKEKRETATLKCYPIPRHDTVYWYQQGPGQDPQFLISFYEKMQSDKGSIPDRFSAQQFSDYHSELNMSSLELGDSALYFCASSLGTGGLTGYTFGSGTRLTVV.

This chain links TRBV29-1 with TRBJ2-3; 9 bases map to TRBD2. This CDR3 comprises 13 residues. Per the germline V gene, CDR1 is SQVTM and CDR2 is ANQGSEA. V trimming: 6 bases; J trimming: 6 bases; junction bases outside the gene matches: 7. CDR3 loop: CSVSWREGDTQYF. CDR3 nucleotide sequence: TGCAGCGTAAGCTGGCGGGAGGGTGATACGCAGTATTTT.